This T cell receptor beta chain was sequenced during a study of blood T cell repertoires in COVID-19. At the level of the study: The samples span acute and convalescent COVID-19 from the United States, Italy and Spain. The cDNA or gDNA used as material had been derived from T cells, B-cell-depleted T cells, or PBMCs.

The V and J ends lost 4 bases and 14 bases respectively, with 15 bases between them. This CDR3 has 13 amino acids. CDR1 MNHEY and CDR2 SVGEGT come from the germline V gene. Original methodology: Amplification of reference gene primers provided the estimated nucleated cell counts. Profiling relied on immunoSEQ multiplex PCR, and the TCRdb table lists in-frame clones only, not all of them. V and J calls and clone size are copied from that table; D and trimming were computed from the DNA. Found here are about 110,000 clones, over 65% of them singletons; the top ten hold less than 2%. Sequencing was done on a sample of peripheral blood. The TCR comes from a middle-aged woman with acute or convalescent COVID-19. The rearrangement joins TRBV6-2 or TRBV6-3 to TRBJ1-6; D is unclear. In nucleotides, the CDR3 is TGTGCCAGCAGTTCTACCTCTCTTGTAACCCTCCACTTT. Translating it yields CASSSTSLVTLHF.